Sequencing of this T cell receptor beta chain was carried out in a study of PD-1 blockade in classical Hodgkin lymphoma. General study results and limits: Newly diagnosed patients reportedly trailed healthy donors in baseline TCR diversity. Complete responders entered with baseline diversity on par with newly diagnosed patients, the results showed.

Time point described: cycle 4 day 1 (C4D1), after about 6 weeks of nivolumab. Following autologous stem cell transplantation, relapse occurred in every patient, and exposure to brentuximab vedotin varied. Under best response, outcomes were complete response, partial response or progressive disease. This table comes from immunoSEQ multiplex PCR, and its TCRdb copy is limited to in-frame clones, with some not included. This sample carries tens of thousands of clones, over 70% of them seen once, and the ten largest clones take approximately 18%. CDR1 MNHEY and CDR2 SVGAGI come from the germline V gene. The CDR3 runs 15 residues. J was trimmed by 0 bases and V by 5 bases; bases with no gene match: 7. As concerns this clone: As yet, its antigen is unknown.

The rearrangement uses TRBV6-5 and TRBJ2-7; 7 bases match TRBD1. Specimen: peripheral blood mononuclear cells (PBMCs), collected before the fourth cycle of nivolumab. The receptor was isolated from a human donor with classical Hodgkin lymphoma. DNA of the CDR3: TGTGCCAGCAGTAACGACAGGGACGTCTCCTACGAGCAGTACTTC. Encoded protein: CASSNDRDVSYEQYF.